This TCR beta chain was sequenced during a study of T cell changes during pregnancy in multiple sclerosis. V gave up 6 bases and J gave up 6 bases; unmatched junction bases: 10. This CDR3 comprises 15 residues. Germline V gives CDR1 SGHAT, CDR2 FQNNGV. Assay: immunoSEQ multiplex PCR; the TCRdb copy retains only in-frame clones and omits some. Here the sample spans around 130,000 clones, approximately 93% being singletons. The TCR sequence derives from a female donor with multiple sclerosis, enrolled in a pregnancy study. The sequencing here drew on peripheral blood, taken before pregnancy. The V and J genes are TRBV11-2 and TRBJ2-1; 8 bases match TRBD1. The CDR3 nucleotides read TGTGCCAGCAGATCTTTCAGGGGGCAGGGCAATGAGCAGTTCTTC. Protein product: CASRSFRGQGNEQFF.